This TCR beta chain was sequenced for a study of metastatic and nonmetastatic thyroid tumors. As for the study in general: Samples came from malignant and benign thyroid patients, and repertoires were compared across blood and tumor or nodule tissue. Overall study results and limits: Within blood and tumor, benign nodules reportedly had significantly lower TCR beta diversity than malignant thyroid tumors did.

Authors' methods: A classifier for distant metastasis in papillary thyroid cancer was constructed using CDR3 differences observed across clinicopathological groups. TCRdb reanalyzed the PCR reads via MiXCR. The V and J calls reflect TCRdb's pipeline rather than the authors' work. The sample includes some 19,000 clones, less than 35% of them seen just once. Concerning this clone: What it binds is unknown.

Nobody among the patients had been given any treatment before thyroid surgery. This CDR3 region has 15 residues. V was pared by 3 bases and J by 0 bases, with 3 bases of the junction left unmatched. CDR1 SGHVS and CDR2 FQNEAQ come from the germline V gene. Sequencing was carried out using tumor tissue. The genes are TRBV7-8 and TRBJ2-7, with TRBD1 identical over 9 bases. The origin of this receptor is a female donor with papillary thyroid cancer or a benign thyroid nodule (not recorded which). Some clones in this sample may be carry-over from other donors' samples. As DNA, the CDR3 is TGTGCCAGCAGCTTCTACAGGGGGCTCTCCTACGAGCAGTACTTC. This encodes CASSFYRGLSYEQYF.